The rows below give T cell receptor beta chains drawn from one sample of a study of blood T cell repertoires in COVID-19. Measured with immunoSEQ multiplex PCR; TCRdb has only the in-frame clones, and not every one. The sample gives around 300,000 clones, roughly 89% of which show up once; 1.5% to 2% is in the top ten. Material: PBMCs or T cells enriched from blood (not recorded which). The receptor source for this set is a woman aged 60-75 years who had recovered from COVID-19. The CDR3 runs from the conserved cysteine through the conserved F or W.

v_call	cdr3_length	j_call	cdr3_aa
TRBV24-1	13	TRBJ1-5	CATTLGFDQPQHF
TRBV18	13	TRBJ1-1	CASFRQGDTEAFF
TRBV24-1	17	TRBJ2-2	CATSDRSTRLNTGELFF
TRBV6-5	14	TRBJ2-3	CASRQTGGGYTQYF
TRBV9	14	TRBJ2-7	CAFLDRLAPGEQYF
TRBV7-9	13	TRBJ1-2	CASSAGGDSGYTF
TRBV19	15	TRBJ1-3	CASSRGGSSGNTIYF
TRBV10-1	13	TRBJ2-1	CASSPGINNEQFF
TRBV5-4	16	TRBJ1-6	CASTPGGSNAGSPLHF
TRBV14	17	TRBJ1-6	CASSQDRGSSYNSPLHF
TRBV9	18	TRBJ2-1	CASSVGLAGGPSYNEQFF
TRBV7-3	14	TRBJ2-1	CASSLSFGGYEQFF
TRBV10-1	15	TRBJ1-1	CASSETTGANTEAFF
TRBV28	14	TRBJ2-3	CASSPAGGAETQYF
TRBV2	13	TRBJ1-4	CASGQGANEKLFF
TRBV9	19	TRBJ2-3	CASSISPGTSGANTDTQYF
TRBV19	13	TRBJ2-1	CASSRGGFNEQFF
TRBV11-2	15	TRBJ1-2	CASSLRDRGHYGYTF
TRBV11-3	15	TRBJ2-7	CASSLRTGNSYEQYF
TRBV5-1	12	TRBJ1-2	CASSWGQYGYTF
TRBV2	10	TRBJ1-1	CASRGSKAFF
TRBV27	13	TRBJ2-1	CASRESSYNEQFF
TRBV4-1	18	TRBJ2-5	CASSSRPGTSGGQETQYF
TRBV27	14	TRBJ1-1	CASSWLVGGTEAFF
TRBV5-4	14	TRBJ1-2	CASSTPTGGSGYTF
TRBV5-1	15	TRBJ1-1	CASSLVSRGGPEAFF
TRBV9	14	TRBJ2-1	CASSTPGRGDEQFF
TRBV7-8	15	TRBJ1-1	CASSLAMAGDTEAFF
TRBV5-5	15	TRBJ2-2	CASSLGGRATGELFF
TRBV7-9	12	TRBJ2-7	CASQGEPYEQYF
TRBV5-4	15	TRBJ1-2	CASSLSGGSHYGYTF
TRBV28	12	TRBJ2-7	CASSGSTYEQYF
TRBV10-1	16	TRBJ2-3	CASSESGGLIADTQYF
TRBV3-1/TRBV3-2	12	TRBJ2-7	CASSQAFYEQYF
TRBV6-2/TRBV6-3	16	TRBJ1-6	CASSYSPGTGKSPLHF
TRBV28	12	TRBJ1-2	CASSLRGYGYTF
TRBV19	19	TRBJ2-2	CASSGITSGGARVTGELFF
TRBV5-4	14	TRBJ1-2	CASSPPTPSYGYTF
TRBV3-1/TRBV3-2	19	TRBJ2-2	CASSQDMGLAGGNTGELFF
TRBV7-8	12	TRBJ1-3	CASSHNGNTIYF
TRBV6-5	15	TRBJ1-3	CASSLQGAVLNTIYF
TRBV19	18	TRBJ2-7	CASSTRLAGGTIADEQYF
TRBV18	15	TRBJ1-5	CASSPTQGNNQPQHF
TRBV11-1	14	TRBJ1-6	CASSSQDRVSPLHF
TRBV4-2	14	TRBJ1-5	CASSQDHRGQPQHF
TRBV7-3	15	TRBJ1-1	CASSLTGGANTEAFF
TRBV9	14	TRBJ1-3	CASSSRPDGNTIYF
TRBV28	15	TRBJ2-1	CASSAPTSGTDEQFF
TRBV9	14	TRBJ1-3	CASSVEMIGNTIYF
TRBV11-2	15	TRBJ1-4	CASSPIPGGHEKLFF
TRBV18	16	TRBJ2-7	CASSVQVGQRTYEQYF
TRBV29-1	14	TRBJ2-3	CSSWTRGGTDTQYF
TRBV5-1	14	TRBJ2-7	CASKSGQTPYEQYF
TRBV5-1	14	TRBJ2-4	CASSPTLAKNIQYF
TRBV11-2	15	TRBJ1-1	CASSLERGLGTEAFF
TRBV5-1	14	TRBJ1-1	CASSPTQVNTEAFF